The present T cell receptor (beta chain) was sequenced within a study of neurological immune-mediated disorders. The CDR3 is 12 amino acids. Germline lookup yields CDR1 SQVTM and CDR2 ANQGSEA. The ends were cut back, 4 bases at V and 8 bases at J, with 14 bases in the middle. This clonotype was detected many times. As for the cDNA, it was generated by 5'RACE with 10-nucleotide random UMIs. TCRdb ran MiXCR on the 5' RACE reads and lists one entry per CDR3 protein. This table has 65,000 to 85,000 distinct CDR3 sequences, 2.5% to 4% appearing once. The receptor's source is a woman aged 45-59 years with multiple sclerosis. Sequenced sample: PBMCs. The chain employs TRBV29-1 and TRBJ1-2; D unresolved. The DNA of the CDR3 is TGCAGCGTTGTTCCCGGGGTGAGGGGCTACACCTTC. Translating gives CSVVPGVRGYTF.